This T cell receptor (beta chain) derives from a study of blood T cell repertoires in COVID-19. For the study at large: The study drew acute and convalescent COVID-19 samples from the United States, Italy and Spain. The analysed material was cDNA or gDNA that came from T cells, B-cell-depleted T cells, or PBMCs.

Study processing details: Scientists estimated how many nucleated cells there were by amplifying reference gene primers. Produced via immunoSEQ multiplex PCR; TCRdb's table is partial and in-frame only. V and J calls and clone size follow that table, whereas D and trimming were derived from the DNA. The data show tens of thousands of clones, 88% seen once. Trimming removed 6 bases from V and 6 bases from J; junction bases left unmatched: 5. Germline V gene lookup returns CDR1 SQVTM and CDR2 ANQGSEA. This CDR3 region has 13 residues. The sequence was obtained from a man aged 55-75 years with acute or convalescent COVID-19. The chain uses TRBV29-1 and TRBJ1-5; 10 bases match TRBD1. Material: peripheral blood. This chain's CDR3 is CSVRQGAGQPQHF. CDR3 bases: TGCAGCGTGAGACAGGGGGCAGGTCAGCCCCAGCATTTT. Looking up the rest from reference TRBV29-1 and TRBJ1-5 gives the full variable domain: SAVISQKPSRDICQRGTSLTIQCQVDSQVTMMFWYRQQPGQSLTLIATANQGSEATYESGFVIDKFPISRPNLTFSTLTVSNMSPEDSSIYLCSVRQGAGQPQHFGDGTRLSIL.